This T cell receptor beta chain was sequenced for a study of Graves' ophthalmopathy and Graves' hyperthyroidism. Notes on the study in general: Forecasting of ophthalmopathy progression by the model achieved almost 71% sensitivity and 72% to 75% specificity.

Stable hyperthyroidism referred to disease that showed no ophthalmopathy within 18 months of follow-up. RNA transcripts yielded amplified TCR beta CDR3 regions. The first-round RT-PCR employed HTBI primers together with the Qiagen OneStep RT-PCR kit. A multiplex PCR was then performed as the second round. TCRdb re-called the multiplex PCR reads through MiXCR, storing one row per CDR3 protein. The sample carries 400,000 or so distinct CDR3 sequences, about 16% recorded once. The germline V and J ends were trimmed by 4 bases and 7 bases, with 14 bases remaining between them. Per germline, CDR1 MNHNY and CDR2 SVGAGI (reference sequence). The CDR3 is 14 amino acids. This clonotype was detected many times. What it binds is not known.

The material sequenced was peripheral blood. The rearrangement joins TRBV6-6 to TRBJ1-5; D not resolved. This clonotype was sampled from a woman aged 18-29 years with stable Graves' hyperthyroidism. CDR3 sequence reads: CASSFPGGEQPQHF. As DNA, the CDR3 is TGTGCCAGCAGTTTCCCCGGAGGCGAACAGCCCCAGCATTTT.